This T cell receptor beta chain stems from a study of PD-L1 blockade in urothelial cancer. Overall study context: Researchers found blood samples held a median of approximately 150,000 T cells. Study observations and caveats: Lower than median blood TCR clonality before treatment predicted better survival.

Points on this clone: Its target is unknown.

Germline V CDR1 and CDR2: SGDLS, YYNGEE. The CDR3 spans 16 residues. The J segment lost 2 bases and the V segment lost 3 bases, leaving 2 bases of the junction unmatched. Sample time point: pretreatment peripheral blood. The method was immunoSEQ multiplex PCR; TCRdb's version includes in-frame clones alone and lacks a portion of them. The data show 55,000 to 85,000 clones, 84% seen once. This chain joins TRBV9 and TRBJ2-2; 12 bases agree with TRBD1. The clonotype comes from a woman between 70 and 85 years old with urothelial cancer. Source: PBMCs, taken around atezolizumab (anti-PD-L1) treatment. The CDR3 nucleotides are TGTGCCAGCAGCGGGGGACAGGGGGCTAACACCGGGGAGCTGTTTTTT. Protein sequence: CASSGGQGANTGELFF.